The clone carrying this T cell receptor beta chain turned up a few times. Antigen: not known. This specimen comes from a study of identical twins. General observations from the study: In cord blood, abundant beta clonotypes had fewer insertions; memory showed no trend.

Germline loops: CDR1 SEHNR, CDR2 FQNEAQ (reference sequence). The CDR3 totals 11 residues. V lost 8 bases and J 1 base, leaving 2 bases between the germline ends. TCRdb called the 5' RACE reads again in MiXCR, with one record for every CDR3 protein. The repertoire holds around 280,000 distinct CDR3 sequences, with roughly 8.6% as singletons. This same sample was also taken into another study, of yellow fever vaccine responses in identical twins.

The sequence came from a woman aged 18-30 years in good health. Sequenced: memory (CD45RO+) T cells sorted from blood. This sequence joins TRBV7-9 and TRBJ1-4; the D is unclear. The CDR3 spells CASRTNEKLFF. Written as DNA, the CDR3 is TGTGCCAGCCGAACTAATGAAAAACTGTTTTTT.